What follows are 32 T cell receptor beta chains derived from one specimen sequenced in a study of cytotoxic CD8 clonotypes in ibrutinib-treated CLL. Sequenced by immunoSEQ multiplex PCR; TCRdb stores in-frame clones only, minus some. The profile shows just over 200,000 clones, 60% to 80% of them singletons. The starting material was PBMCs, obtained after 12 months of ibrutinib treatment. Every receptor here comes from a human donor with chronic lymphocytic leukemia.

This clone has only a few counts. The chain has TRBV19 and TRBJ2-1, with D perhaps matching TRBD1 (5 bases). Germline-derived CDR1 and CDR2 are LNHDA and SQIVND (reference sequence). The ends were cut back, 1 base at V and 5 bases at J, with 9 bases in the middle. This CDR3 is 14 amino acids long. The CDR3 nucleotides are TGTGCCAGTAGTATAGGGACATCTGACAATGAGCAGTTCTTC. This translates into CASSIGTSDNEQFF.

The V gene is TRBV4-1, the J gene TRBJ2-3; a weak D match, TRBD2 (6 bases). Germline V CDR1 and CDR2: MGHRA, YSYEKL. The length of the CDR3 is 16 residues. Trimming removed 4 bases at V and 2 bases at J, with 16 bases between. CDR3 region: CASSLLPGLVTDTQYF. CDR3 nucleotide sequence: TGCGCCAGCAGCCTATTACCGGGACTTGTCACAGATACGCAGTATTTT.

The V gene is TRBV6-4, the J gene TRBJ1-1; 7 positions agree with TRBD1. Germline CDR1 is MRHNA and CDR2 is SNTAGT. The CDR3 spans 15 residues. The J segment lost 5 bases and the V segment lost 5 bases, leaving 11 bases of the junction unmatched. The CDR3 bases are TGTGCCAGCAGTTGGGCGACAGGGTTCGGGACTGAAGCTTTCTTT. Protein sequence: CASSWATGFGTEAFF.

The chain uses TRBV30 and TRBJ1-1; possibly TRBD1 for D (5 bases). CDR3 length: 14 amino acids. Germline assignment: CDR1 GTSNPN and CDR2 SVGIG (reference sequence). Trimming left V 2 bases short and J 1 base short, with 11 bases between. The CDR3 DNA sequence: TGTGCCTGGAGTAACGGCCAGGGGAACACTGAAGCTTTCTTT. It yields the protein CAWSNGQGNTEAFF.

This sequence joins TRBV6-1 and TRBJ1-3, with 7 bases matching TRBD1. The germline CDR1 and CDR2 sequences are MNHNS and SASEGT. V was pared by 6 bases and J by 4 bases, with 6 bases of the junction left unmatched. This CDR3 has 14 amino acids. The CDR3 reads CASRKQGSGNTIYF. The DNA of the CDR3 is TGTGCCAGCAGAAAACAGGGGAGCGGAAACACCATATATTTT.

The chain couples TRBV13 to TRBJ2-7, with 7 bases fitting TRBD1. J gave up 6 bases and V 5 bases, and 10 bases lay outside the gene matches. Per the germline V gene, CDR1 is PRHDT and CDR2 is FYEKMQ (reference sequence). The CDR3 covers 14 residues. For the CDR3, the DNA is TGTGCCAGCAGCCCCTCGGGACAGCTCTTCGAGCAGTACTTC. This sequence encodes CASSPSGQLFEQYF. The full variable domain, in which reference TRBV13 and TRBJ2-7 provide the parts outside the CDR3, is AAGVIQSPRHLIKEKRETATLKCYPIPRHDTVYWYQQGPGQDPQFLISFYEKMQSDKGSIPDRFSAQQFSDYHSELNMSSLELGDSALYFCASSPSGQLFEQYFGPGTRLTVT.

J is TRBJ2-3 and V is TRBV28; TRBD2 matches at 8 bases. Trimming removed 6 bases from V and 4 bases from J; junction bases left unmatched: 3. There are 13 residues in the CDR3. Germline-derived CDR1 and CDR2 are MDHEN and SYDVKM. In nucleotides, the CDR3 is TGTGCCAGCAGCACGGGAGGGCCAGATACGCAGTATTTT. Protein: CASSTGGPDTQYF.

This chain connects TRBV2 to TRBJ1-1, with a tentative D call TRBD1 (5 bases). Germline V CDR1 and CDR2: SNHLY, FYNNEI. CDR3 size: 14 residues. The ends were cut back, 6 bases at V and 3 bases at J, with 14 bases in the middle. The CDR3, as DNA: TGTGCCAGCAGCTCGACAGAGGGGTACACTGAAGCTTTCTTT. It is translated as CASSSTEGYTEAFF.

This clone has a handful of counts. This chain's CDR3 is CASSFGTGVGETQYF. CDR3 bases: TGTGCCAGCAGTTTCGGGACAGGGGTCGGGGAGACCCAGTACTTC. The chain combines TRBV28 with TRBJ2-5, with TRBD1 matching 10 bases. From germline, CDR1 is MDHEN and CDR2 SYDVKM. CDR3 length equals 15 residues. The trim removed 3 bases at V and 5 bases at J, leaving 6 bases unmatched.

The CDR3 nucleotides are TGTGCCAGCAGTGAAGGGACACGTACCTACGAGCAGTACTTC. It specifies CASSEGTRTYEQYF. The V and J genes are TRBV2 and TRBJ2-7; tentatively, D is TRBD1 (5 bases). There are 14 residues in the CDR3. V shed 1 base and J shed 2 bases, with 9 bases lying between them. Germline V gene data show CDR1 as SNHLY and CDR2 as FYNNEI.

The chain recombines TRBV11-2 with TRBJ1-2; D possibly corresponds to TRBD1 (5 bases). CDR1 and CDR2 (germline): SGHAT, FQNNGV. This CDR3 is built from 14 residues. Trimming cost V 5 bases and J 6 bases, with 16 bases left between them. CDR3 DNA sequence: TGTGCCAGCAGCGATCGGGGCAGGGTGAATGGCTACACCTTC. As protein: CASSDRGRVNGYTF.

The gene calls are TRBV5-6 and TRBJ2-7; D might be TRBD2 (6 bases). Germline V gene lookup returns CDR1 SGHDT and CDR2 YYEEEE. Between the trimmed V and J ends, which lost 5 bases and 4 bases, there was a span of 13 bases. This CDR3 has 13 residues. CDR3 in DNA: TGTGCCAGCAGAGAGGGACTTTCGTACGAGCAGTACTTC. Its protein product is CASREGLSYEQYF.

The genes are TRBV27 and TRBJ2-3; a weak D match, TRBD1 (5 bases). CDR3 length: 14 residues. Germline CDR1 MNHEY, CDR2 SMNVEV (reference sequence). V was clipped by 6 bases and J by 0 bases, with 10 bases between them. CDR3 nucleotides: TGTGCCAGCAGGGCCCAGGGAAGCACAGATACGCAGTATTTT. This encodes CASRAQGSTDTQYF.

The CDR3 sequence: CASSDWTSSRLFF. CDR3 DNA: TGCGCCAGCAGTGACTGGACCTCGAGTAGGTTGTTTTTT. This rearrangement joins TRBV10-1 to TRBJ2-2; D unclear. Trimming pared 3 bases from V and 15 bases from J, leaving 17 bases between. The CDR3 consists of 13 residues. Germline V gives CDR1 WNHNN, CDR2 SYGVQD (reference sequence).

The gene calls are TRBV30 and TRBJ2-1; TRBD1 matches at 10 bases. With 7 bases clipped from V and 14 bases from J, the junction kept 5 bases outside the gene matches. CDR1 GTSNPN and CDR2 SVGIG come from the germline V gene (reference sequence). CDR3 length: 10 amino acids. CDR3: CALDRGRKFF. In DNA, the CDR3 is TGTGCCTTAGACAGGGGGCGGAAGTTCTTC.

V gene TRBV9 combines with J gene TRBJ2-3, with D possibly TRBD2 on 7 matching bases. Deletions cut 3 bases from V and 4 bases from J, with 18 bases between. CDR1 is SGDLS, CDR2 YYNGEE, per germline. The CDR3 length is 16 residues. The CDR3 DNA reads TGTGCCAGCAGCGCCCTCCGGCGCGGGGGCTCAGATACGCAGTATTTT. Its protein is CASSALRRGGSDTQYF.

The V and J genes are TRBV6-1 and TRBJ2-2; 7 nucleotides align to TRBD2. The trim removed 11 bases at V and 6 bases at J, leaving 9 bases unmatched. The germline V gene has CDR1 MNHNS and CDR2 SASEGT. CDR3 length: 13 residues. The CDR3 reads CAGGRGYAGELFF. CDR3 DNA: TGTGCCGGGGGGAGGGGTTATGCCGGGGAGCTGTTTTTT.

This chain uses TRBV28 with TRBJ2-7; D may correspond to TRBD1 or TRBD2 (5 bases each). The CDR3 extends over 14 amino acids. V gave up 5 bases and J gave up 5 bases, with 16 bases separating them. CDR1 and CDR2 from the germline V gene are MDHEN and SYDVKM. The CDR3 spells CASSAAGAGHEQYF. CDR3 DNA: TGTGCCAGCAGTGCCGCCGGGGCTGGCCACGAGCAGTACTTC. The complete variable domain, with remaining parts taken from reference TRBV28 and TRBJ2-7, reads DVKVTQSSRYLVKRTGEKVFLECVQDMDHENMFWYRQDPGLGLRLIYFSYDVKMKEKGDIPEGYSVSREKKERFSLILESASTNQTSMYLCASSAAGAGHEQYFGPGTRLTVT.

This clone showed up just once. The chain has TRBV6-1 and TRBJ1-6; D may be TRBD1 (5 bases). CDR1 and CDR2 from the germline V gene are MNHNS and SASEGT. This CDR3 has 15 residues. The ends were cut back, 3 bases at V and 6 bases at J, with 12 bases in the middle. CDR3 sequence: CASSDVIGTNSPLHF. The CDR3 DNA sequence: TGTGCCAGCAGTGACGTTATTGGGACTAATTCACCCCTCCACTTT.

This clone was seen only a few times. This chain links TRBV28 with TRBJ2-7, with TRBD1 matching over 8 bases. CDR3 size: 14 residues. Germline CDR1 is MDHEN and CDR2 is SYDVKM. The V segment lost 6 bases and the J segment 0 bases; nucleotides outside the gene matches: 4. The CDR3: CASRPGGSSYEQYF. The CDR3 bases are TGTGCCAGCAGGCCAGGGGGCAGCTCCTACGAGCAGTACTTC.

The chain links TRBV6-1 to TRBJ1-5; D call uncertain. In germline, CDR1 is MNHNS, CDR2 SASEGT. The CDR3 runs to 14 residues. V was shortened by 8 bases and J by 2 bases, with 13 bases between the two germline ends. The CDR3 region is CASGYLARNQPQHF. CDR3 DNA: TGTGCCAGCGGGTATCTGGCGCGCAATCAGCCCCAGCATTTT.

The rearrangement uses TRBV18 and TRBJ2-1; no definite D call. With 3 bases removed from V and 2 bases from J, the gap between germline ends came to 11 bases. CDR3 length: 15 amino acids. Germline V CDR1 and CDR2: KGHSH, LQKENI. The CDR3 nucleotides read TGTGCCAGCTCACCGGAACCTCCCCCCTACAATGAGCAGTTCTTC. Protein product: CASSPEPPPYNEQFF. Looking up the rest from reference TRBV18 and TRBJ2-1 gives the full variable domain: NAGVMQNPRHLVRRRGQEARLRCSPMKGHSHVYWYRQLPEEGLKFMVYLQKENIIDESGMPKERFSAEFPKEGPSILRIQQVVRGDSAAYFCASSPEPPPYNEQFFGPGTRLTVL.

The chain employs TRBV7-6 and TRBJ2-1; 8 bases fit TRBD1. This CDR3 has 15 amino acids. Trimming at V came to 2 bases and at J to 6 bases, leaving 6 bases not matched to a gene. The germline V gene has CDR1 SGHVS and CDR2 FNYEAQ. The CDR3 DNA reads TGTGCCAGCAGCTTATCAGGGGGCCCCGTCAATGAGCAGTTCTTC. Its protein product is CASSLSGGPVNEQFF.

The J gene is TRBJ1-1, the V gene TRBV19; D is perhaps TRBD1 (5 bases). There are 15 residues in the CDR3. CDR1 and CDR2 (germline): LNHDA, SQIVND (reference sequence). V lost 4 bases, J lost 8 bases, and 20 bases lay in between. The CDR3 is CASSTKYHGTTEAFF. CDR3 nucleotides: TGTGCCAGTAGTACCAAATACCACGGGACGACCGAAGCTTTCTTT.

The chain couples TRBV2 to TRBJ1-2; D unresolved. Trimming pared 4 bases from V and 5 bases from J, leaving 17 bases between. Germline V gene data show CDR1 as SNHLY and CDR2 as FYNNEI. The CDR3 is 15 residues long. The CDR3 DNA is TGTGCCAGCAGTGGGAAAGGCAGAACCGAGTATGGCTACACCTTC. This codes for CASSGKGRTEYGYTF.

This clone has a single count. The chain couples TRBV4-1 to TRBJ2-7, with D perhaps matching TRBD2 (5 bases). The CDR3 is made up of 15 amino acids. Germline values: CDR1 MGHRA, CDR2 YSYEKL. Trimming pared 1 base from V and 1 base from J, leaving 11 bases between. DNA of the CDR3: TGCGCCAGCAGCCAAGGTAGAGGGCAATCCTACGAGCAGTACTTC. Encoded protein: CASSQGRGQSYEQYF.

The chain joins TRBV4-1 to TRBJ2-3, with TRBD2 matching over 15 bases. CDR3 size: 20 residues. CDR1 is MGHRA, CDR2 YSYEKL, per germline. The junction had 9 bases not matched to a gene; V was cut back by 0 bases and J by 2 bases. Written as DNA, the CDR3 is TGCGCCAGCAGCCAAGAGTGGACTAGCGGGGGGGTCTCCTCCACAGATACGCAGTATTTT. Translated: CASSQEWTSGGVSSTDTQYF.

J is TRBJ1-2 and V is TRBV2; 9 bases map to TRBD1. The germline gives CDR1 SNHLY, CDR2 FYNNEI. V trimming: 1 base; J trimming: 8 bases; junction bases outside the gene matches: 8. The CDR3 totals 15 residues. The CDR3 region is CASSEGSGDRAGYTF. The CDR3 nucleotides read TGTGCCAGCAGTGAAGGGTCCGGGGACAGGGCCGGCTACACCTTC.

V is TRBV4-2 and J is TRBJ2-5; D unresolved. CDR1 and CDR2 from the germline V gene are LGHNA and YNFKEQ. V was shortened by 3 bases and J by 2 bases, with 7 bases between the two germline ends. This CDR3 spans 13 amino acids. The CDR3, as DNA: TGTGCCAGCAGCCAGACATCTCAAGAGACCCAGTACTTC. Translation: CASSQTSQETQYF.

The V and J genes are TRBV7-9 and TRBJ1-1; no firm D call. This CDR3 is 15 amino acids long. Trimming cost V 5 bases and J 7 bases, with 20 bases left between them. The germline V gene has CDR1 SEHNR and CDR2 FQNEAQ (reference sequence). As DNA, the CDR3 is TGTGCCAGCAGCGATCCGGGATCTTGGGCGCGTGAAGCTTTCTTT. Protein product: CASSDPGSWAREAFF.

The count of this clone is one. The V call is TRBV2, the J call TRBJ1-5, with D possibly TRBD1 on 6 matching bases. Germline V gene data show CDR1 as SNHLY and CDR2 as FYNNEI. V dropped 1 base and J dropped 1 base, with 8 bases sitting between them. The CDR3 contains 15 residues. This CDR3 is CASSEGGGSNQPQHF. CDR3 DNA sequence: TGTGCCAGCAGTGAAGGAGGGGGGAGCAATCAGCCCCAGCATTTT.

The chain has TRBV19 and TRBJ2-2; perhaps D is TRBD1 or TRBD2 (6 bases each). The germline V gene has CDR1 LNHDA and CDR2 SQIVND (reference sequence). CDR3 length: 19 residues. Trimming cost V 5 bases and J 4 bases, with 26 bases left between them. The DNA for the CDR3 is TGTGCCAGTAGTCCGAGGCCCACTGGTGGAGGGGGACCCACCGGGGAGCTGTTTTTT. Translating it yields CASSPRPTGGGGPTGELFF. The entire variable domain, with the rest obtained from reference TRBV19 and TRBJ2-2, is as follows: DGGITQSPKYLFRKEGQNVTLSCEQNLNHDAMYWYRQDPGQGLRLIYYSQIVNDFQKGDIAEGYSVSREKKESFPLTVTSAQKNPTAFYLCASSPRPTGGGGPTGELFFGEGSRLTVL.